These T cell receptor beta chains were read from a single sample in a study of T cells expressing NK-cell markers. TCRdb re-called the 5' RACE reads; one entry per CDR3 protein, DNA not given. The repertoire table contains approximately 150,000 distinct CDR3 sequences. The material sequenced was blood T cells: a sorted CD56 or NKG2C T cell subset, CD4+ or CD8+ T cells, or bulk PBMC T cells (not recorded which). The origin of the receptors is a woman aged 18 to 75 in good health. Both conserved end residues are part of each CDR3. The order of the fields is J gene, clone size, V gene, CDR3 protein. Part of the rows lack a size; the others show once, few, many or a class for expanded clones.

TRBJ1-4 . TRBV5-1 CASSSGRSNEKLFF
TRBJ2-2 . TRBV5-1 CASSQMGQVNTGELFF
TRBJ2-2 . TRBV18 CAQGTNTGELFF
TRBJ1-3 . TRBV5-1 CASSPGSPGGNTIYF
TRBJ2-3 . TRBV4-1 CASSREFAGSTDTQYF
TRBJ2-5 . TRBV10-3 CAIIGTSKETQYF
TRBJ2-7 . TRBV5-1 CASRLGREYEQYF
TRBJ1-1 . TRBV20-1 CSASIGRTDFGAFF
TRBJ2-1 . TRBV12-3/TRBV12-4 CASSAHSEQFF
TRBJ2-1 . TRBV20-1 CSASPRDFFHNEQFF
TRBJ2-1 . TRBV27 CASSLFDEQFF
TRBJ1-2 . TRBV29-1 CSVTLVGRGNGYTF
TRBJ2-3 . TRBV9 CASSVDGGGGTQYF
TRBJ1-5 . TRBV10-3 CATTRDSNQPQHF
TRBJ2-3 . TRBV5-1 CASSGQDWTDTQYF
TRBJ1-2 . TRBV12-3/TRBV12-4 CASSLTAGVIYGYTF
TRBJ2-3 . TRBV12-3/TRBV12-4 CASSLNLYTTDTQYF
TRBJ2-5 . TRBV12-3/TRBV12-4 CASSRDSRETQYF
TRBJ1-4 . TRBV5-1 CASSLGQGGKLFF
TRBJ2-3 medium-sized TRBV14 CASSRFTNTDTQYF
TRBJ1-1 . TRBV10-3 CAISEMGTTEAFF
TRBJ2-3 . TRBV6-1 CASSLKKRGLSTDTQYF
TRBJ2-6 . TRBV7-9 CASSPIRTGTGANVLTF
TRBJ2-2 . TRBV19 CASSILGNRPTGELFF
TRBJ2-3 . TRBV2 CASRFSSGSTDTQYF
TRBJ2-1 . TRBV6-1 CASSEMGLAAEQFF
TRBJ2-3 . TRBV15 CATSASGADTQYF
TRBJ2-1 . TRBV6-1 CAFGPYNEQFF
TRBJ2-3 . TRBV12-3/TRBV12-4 CASSFATLNTDTQYF